The rows below give T cell receptor beta chains drawn from one sample of a study of Graves' ophthalmopathy and Graves' hyperthyroidism. TCRdb re-derived calls from the multiplex PCR reads in MiXCR, one entry per CDR3 protein. The sample lists 650,000 to 900,000 distinct CDR3 sequences, around 40% occurring once. Input material: peripheral blood. Every receptor here comes from an adult man with Graves' ophthalmopathy. Each CDR3 is given with its conserved first and last residue. A D gene is named only where the DNA matches it firmly. The listing skips clone size in some rows; elsewhere it reads once, few, many or a size class.

many | TRBJ1-5 | - | TRBV24-1 | TGTGCCACCAGCCCCGGGACGTTCAATCAGCCCCAGCATTTT | CATSPGTFNQPQHF
- | TRBJ1-5 | TRBD1 | TRBV11-3 | TGTGCCAGCGGGTTAGGACAGGACAGCAATCAGCCCCAGCATTTT | CASGLGQDSNQPQHF
- | TRBJ2-2 | - | TRBV25-1 | TGTGCCAGCAGTTACCGGCAAATGAACACCGGGGAGCTGTTTTTT | CASSYRQMNTGELFF
- | TRBJ2-7 | - | TRBV2 | TGTGCCATCAGTCGGGACAAGCCCTACGAGCAGTACTTC | CAISRDKPYEQYF
once | TRBJ1-4 | - | TRBV15 | TGTGCCACCAGCAGAGTCGGGAATGAAAAACTGTTTTTT | CATSRVGNEKLFF
many | TRBJ1-2 | TRBD1 | TRBV29-1 | TGCAGCTCTAACTTAGGGGGCGCGGTAGGCTACACCTTC | CSSNLGGAVGYTF
few | TRBJ1-1 | - | TRBV24-1 | TGTGCCACCAGTTTCATGGCGAACACTGAAGCTTTCTTT | CATSFMANTEAFF
many | TRBJ1-1 | - | TRBV7-9 | TGTGCCAGCATCTCTGGGGAAGCTTTCTTT | CASISGEAFF
- | TRBJ2-2 | - | TRBV7-9 | TGTGCCAGCAGCCCACAGGGTAACACCGGGGAGCTGTTTTTT | CASSPQGNTGELFF
- | TRBJ2-5 | - | TRBV7-9 | TGTGCCAGCAGCGTAACAGGAGACCAAGAGACCCAGTACTTC | CASSVTGDQETQYF
- | TRBJ2-6 | TRBD2 | TRBV10-3 | TGTGCCATCAGTGAAGCTAGCGGGGGCGACGGGGCCAACGTCCTGACTTTC | CAISEASGGDGANVLTF
- | TRBJ1-2 | - | TRBV2 | TGTGCCAGCAGTGAAGCTCTCTTGACCTTC | CASSEALLTF
- | TRBJ1-1 | - | TRBV20-1 | TGCAGTGCCCCAAGGTGGAGACAGCTGAACACTGAAGCTTTCTTT | CSAPRWRQLNTEAFF
- | TRBJ2-2 | TRBD1 | TRBV19 | TGTGCCAGTAGTGAAGACAGGGTGAACACCGGGGAGCTGTTTTTT | CASSEDRVNTGELFF
- | TRBJ1-1 | - | TRBV5-8 | TGTGCCAGCAGCTTGGATGGGAGGGGGAAAGCTTTCTTT | CASSLDGRGKAFF
- | TRBJ2-7 | - | TRBV12-3/TRBV12-4 | TGTGCCAGCAGTTTACACTTCTCCTACGAGCAGTACTTC | CASSLHFSYEQYF
many | TRBJ1-5 | - | TRBV29-1 | TGCAGCGTGACACAAGGCCCTCATCAGCCCCAGCATTTT | CSVTQGPHQPQHF
few | TRBJ1-1 | TRBD1 | TRBV25-1 | TGTGCCAGCAGCGCGGGACAGGGGGCGGCTGAAGCTTTCTTT | CASSAGQGAAEAFF
- | TRBJ1-2 | TRBD1 | TRBV10-3 | TGTGCCAGCAGGATCTCCGGGACAGGGTCCGGCTACACCTTC | CASRISGTGSGYTF
- | TRBJ1-5 | - | TRBV20-1 | TGCAGTGCTCCCAAGTTGGGCAATCAGCCCCAGCATTTT | CSAPKLGNQPQHF
few | TRBJ1-1 | TRBD1 | TRBV5-5 | TGTGCCAGCACAGTGACAGGGGTGAATACTGAAGCTTTCTTT | CASTVTGVNTEAFF
- | TRBJ2-6 | - | TRBV25-1 | TGTGCCAGCAGTGATGTGGCTGGGGCCAACGTCCTGACTTTC | CASSDVAGANVLTF
few | TRBJ1-4 | TRBD1 | TRBV7-2 | TGTGCCAGCAGCTTAGATATGCGGGACAGGATTAATGAAAAACTGTTTTTT | CASSLDMRDRINEKLFF
few | TRBJ1-4 | - | TRBV5-6 | TGTGCCAGCAGCTTGTCGGCGGTGAAAAAACTGTTTTTT | CASSLSAVKKLFF
- | TRBJ2-5 | - | TRBV7-3 | TGCGCCAGCAGCCAAGATCACGGTAGAGAGACCCAGTACTTC | CASSQDHGRETQYF
- | TRBJ1-2 | TRBD1 | TRBV9 | TGTGCCAGCAGCCAAGTCTTGACAGGGCCCAATGGCTACACCTTC | CASSQVLTGPNGYTF
many | TRBJ2-7 | - | TRBV15 | TGTGCCACCGGACGAGCCTACGAGCAGTACTTC | CATGRAYEQYF
- | TRBJ2-7 | TRBD2 | TRBV11-2 | TGTGCCAGCAGCTTTCTCGGGACTAGCGGGATCCGCTCCTACGAGCAGTACTTC | CASSFLGTSGIRSYEQYF
few | TRBJ1-1 | TRBD1 | TRBV6-6 | TGTGCCAGCAGTTATGGGGGGACAGGGCTTACTGAAGCTTTCTTT | CASSYGGTGLTEAFF
once | TRBJ2-3 | - | TRBV11-1 | TGTGCCAGCAGCCAAATGGGCACAGATACGCAGTATTTT | CASSQMGTDTQYF
- | TRBJ2-6 | - | TRBV20-1 | TGCAGTGCTATACGGAGGGAACCAGACTCTGGGGCCAACGTCCTGACTTTC | CSAIRREPDSGANVLTF
once | TRBJ1-6 | TRBD1 | TRBV7-9 | TGTGCCACCAGTAGCCGGGACAGGGACTCACCCCTCCACTTT | CATSSRDRDSPLHF
- | TRBJ1-5 | TRBD1 | TRBV15 | TGTGCCACCAGCAGAGATTCCGGTGACAGGGGTAATCAGCCCCAGCATTTT | CATSRDSGDRGNQPQHF
- | TRBJ1-6 | TRBD1 | TRBV10-3 | TGTGCCAGCAGACAGGGACCCTCCGGGTCACCCCTCCACTTT | CASRQGPSGSPLHF
few | TRBJ2-7 | TRBD1 | TRBV7-7 | TGTGCTAGCGCCCCGGGACAGGGGAGTGTGGAGCAGTACTTC | CASAPGQGSVEQYF
few | TRBJ1-4 | TRBD1 | TRBV2 | TGTGCCAGCAGCCTCATAGGACAGGGTGTTTACGAAAAACTGTTTTTT | CASSLIGQGVYEKLFF
- | TRBJ2-6 | TRBD1 | TRBV2 | TGTGCCAGCAGTGAACAAAGATGGGACAGGGATGGGGCCAACGTCCTGACTTTC | CASSEQRWDRDGANVLTF
- | TRBJ2-2 | TRBD1 | TRBV7-9 | TGCGCCAGCAGCCAACGGACAGGGGATTTCGGGGAGCTGTTTTTT | CASSQRTGDFGELFF
many | TRBJ1-5 | - | TRBV19 | TGTGCCAGTAGTATTGGGACTACACAGCCCCAGCATTTT | CASSIGTTQPQHF
- | TRBJ1-1 | - | TRBV29-1 | TGCAGCGTCTGGGGCATGAACACTGAAGCTTTCTTT | CSVWGMNTEAFF
few | TRBJ2-7 | TRBD1 | TRBV10-3 | TGTGCCAGCAGTCCCCCGGGACAGGGGGCACGAGAGCAGTACTTC | CASSPPGQGAREQYF
- | TRBJ2-7 | - | TRBV7-9 | TGTGCCAGCAGCTTAGGGACAGCTAACTACGAGCAGTACTTC | CASSLGTANYEQYF
- | TRBJ2-5 | - | TRBV20-1 | TGCAGTGCTAGAGAGTACTCCGAGGAGACCCAGTACTTC | CSAREYSEETQYF
few | TRBJ1-5 | - | TRBV6-1 | TGTGCCAGCAGTGGGCTGGTTATTCAGGGGCGGGTGAATCAGCCCCAGCATTTT | CASSGLVIQGRVNQPQHF